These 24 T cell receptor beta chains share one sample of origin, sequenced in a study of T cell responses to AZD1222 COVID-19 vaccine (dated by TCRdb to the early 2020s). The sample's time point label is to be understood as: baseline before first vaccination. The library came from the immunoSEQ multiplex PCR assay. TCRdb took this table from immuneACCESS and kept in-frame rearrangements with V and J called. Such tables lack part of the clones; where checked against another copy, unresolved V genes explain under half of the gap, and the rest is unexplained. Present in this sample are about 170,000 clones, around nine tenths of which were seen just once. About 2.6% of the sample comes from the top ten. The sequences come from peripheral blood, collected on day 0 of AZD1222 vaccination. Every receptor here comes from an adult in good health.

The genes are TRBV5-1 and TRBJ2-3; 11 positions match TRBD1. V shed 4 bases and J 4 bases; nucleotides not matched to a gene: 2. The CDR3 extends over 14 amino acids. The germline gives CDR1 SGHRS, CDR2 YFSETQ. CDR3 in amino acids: CASSRTGGADTQYF. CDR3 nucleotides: TGCGCCAGCAGCCGGACAGGGGGCGCAGATACGCAGTATTTT.

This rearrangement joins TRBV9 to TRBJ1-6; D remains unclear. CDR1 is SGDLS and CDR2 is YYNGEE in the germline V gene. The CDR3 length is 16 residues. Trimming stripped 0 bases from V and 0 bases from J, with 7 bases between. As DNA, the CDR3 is TGTGCCAGCAGCGTAGCTGGGGACTCCTATAATTCACCCCTCCACTTT. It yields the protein CASSVAGDSYNSPLHF.

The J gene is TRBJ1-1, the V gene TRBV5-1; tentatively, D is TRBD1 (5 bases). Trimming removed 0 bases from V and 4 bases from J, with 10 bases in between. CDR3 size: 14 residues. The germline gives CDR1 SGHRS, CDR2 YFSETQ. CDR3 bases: TGCGCCAGCAGCTTGGCTGACAGCTCCACTGAAGCTTTCTTT. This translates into CASSLADSSTEAFF.

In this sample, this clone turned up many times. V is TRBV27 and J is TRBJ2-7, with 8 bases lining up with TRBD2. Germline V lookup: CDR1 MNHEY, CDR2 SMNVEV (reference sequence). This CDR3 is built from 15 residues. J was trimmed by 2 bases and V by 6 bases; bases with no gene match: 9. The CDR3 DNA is TGTGCCAGCAGGGACGGGACTAGATCCCCCTACGAGCAGTACTTC. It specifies CASRDGTRSPYEQYF.

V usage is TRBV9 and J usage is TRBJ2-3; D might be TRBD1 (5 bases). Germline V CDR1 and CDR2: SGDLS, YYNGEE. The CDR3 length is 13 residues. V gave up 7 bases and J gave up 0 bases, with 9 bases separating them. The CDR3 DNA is TGTGCCAGCGGAAGGGGTAGCACAGATACGCAGTATTTT. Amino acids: CASGRGSTDTQYF.

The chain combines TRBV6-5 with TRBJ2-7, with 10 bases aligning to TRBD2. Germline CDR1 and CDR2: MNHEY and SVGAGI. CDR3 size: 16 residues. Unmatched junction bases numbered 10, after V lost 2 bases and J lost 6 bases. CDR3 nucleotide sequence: TGTGCCAGCAGTTACCGGAGCGGGGGGGGCACCGGCGAGCAGTACTTC. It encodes CASSYRSGGGTGEQYF.

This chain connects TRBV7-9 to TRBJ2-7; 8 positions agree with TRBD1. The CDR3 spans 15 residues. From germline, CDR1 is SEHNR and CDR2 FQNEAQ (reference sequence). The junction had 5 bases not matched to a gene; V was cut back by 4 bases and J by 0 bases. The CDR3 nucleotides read TGTGCCAGCAGCTCAGGGGGCACCGACTCCTACGAGCAGTACTTC. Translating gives CASSSGGTDSYEQYF.

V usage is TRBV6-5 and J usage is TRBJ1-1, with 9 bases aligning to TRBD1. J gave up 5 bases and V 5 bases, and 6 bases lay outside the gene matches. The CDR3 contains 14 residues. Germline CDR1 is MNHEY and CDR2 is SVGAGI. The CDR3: CASSITGGGTEAFF. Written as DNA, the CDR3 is TGTGCCAGCAGTATAACAGGGGGCGGGACTGAAGCTTTCTTT.

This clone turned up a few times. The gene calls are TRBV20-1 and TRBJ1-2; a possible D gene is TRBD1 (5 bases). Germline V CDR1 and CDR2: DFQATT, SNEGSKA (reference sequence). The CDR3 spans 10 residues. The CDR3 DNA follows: TGCAAATATGGGGGAAATGGCTACACCTTC. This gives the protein CKYGGNGYTF.

CDR3 coding DNA: TGTGCCAGCAGCGCACAGGGGGCTCCTTCGGGCTACACCTTC. It encodes CASSAQGAPSGYTF. The chain employs TRBV9 and TRBJ1-2; 9 positions agree with TRBD1. Per the germline V gene, CDR1 is SGDLS and CDR2 is YYNGEE. V was clipped by 3 bases and J by 8 bases; unmatched bases: 8. The CDR3 is 14 residues long.

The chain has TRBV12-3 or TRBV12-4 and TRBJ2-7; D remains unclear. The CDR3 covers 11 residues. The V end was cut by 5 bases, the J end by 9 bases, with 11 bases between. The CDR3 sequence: CASSRTARQYF. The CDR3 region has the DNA TGTGCCAGCAGTCGAACGGCCAGGCAGTACTTC.

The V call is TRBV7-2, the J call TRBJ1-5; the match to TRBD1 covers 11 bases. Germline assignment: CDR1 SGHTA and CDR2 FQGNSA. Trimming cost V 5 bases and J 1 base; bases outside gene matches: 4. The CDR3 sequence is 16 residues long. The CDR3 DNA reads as TGTGCCAGCAGCCGGACAGGGGGCGGAAGCAATCAGCCCCAGCATTTT. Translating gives CASSRTGGGSNQPQHF.

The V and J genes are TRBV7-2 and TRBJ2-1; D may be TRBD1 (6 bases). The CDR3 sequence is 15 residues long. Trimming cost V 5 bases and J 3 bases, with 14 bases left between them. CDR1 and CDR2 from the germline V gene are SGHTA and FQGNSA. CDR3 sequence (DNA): TGTGCCAGCAGCACCGACAGGACTCACTACAATGAGCAGTTCTTC. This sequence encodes CASSTDRTHYNEQFF.

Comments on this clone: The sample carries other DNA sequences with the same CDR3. The CDR3 DNA is TGTGCCAGCAGCTTAGAAGGGACAGCTTACGAGCAGTACTTC. It specifies CASSLEGTAYEQYF. The rearrangement joins TRBV5-4 to TRBJ2-7, with 7 bases matching TRBD1. V shed 2 bases and J 4 bases; nucleotides not matched to a gene: 6. Germline loops: CDR1 SGHNT, CDR2 YYREEE (reference sequence). The CDR3 length is 14 residues.

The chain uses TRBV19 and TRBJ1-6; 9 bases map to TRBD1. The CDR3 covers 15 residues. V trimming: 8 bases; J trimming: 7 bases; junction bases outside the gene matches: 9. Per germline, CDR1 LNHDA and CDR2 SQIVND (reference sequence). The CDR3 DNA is TGTGCCAGTCGGCCCGGGACAGGGTGGAATTCACCCCTCCACTTT. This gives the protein CASRPGTGWNSPLHF.

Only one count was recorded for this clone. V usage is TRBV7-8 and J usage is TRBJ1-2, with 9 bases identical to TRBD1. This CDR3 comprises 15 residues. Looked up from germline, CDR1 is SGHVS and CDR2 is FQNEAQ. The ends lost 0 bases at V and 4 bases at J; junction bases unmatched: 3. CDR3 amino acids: CASSLAKTGGYGYTF. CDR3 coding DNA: TGTGCCAGCAGCTTAGCCAAGACAGGGGGCTATGGCTACACCTTC.

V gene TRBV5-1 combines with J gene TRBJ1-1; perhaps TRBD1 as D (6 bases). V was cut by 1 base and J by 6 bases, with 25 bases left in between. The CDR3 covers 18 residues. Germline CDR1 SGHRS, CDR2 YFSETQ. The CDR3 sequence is CASSLLPPGQSTPPEAFF. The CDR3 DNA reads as TGCGCCAGCAGCTTGCTACCTCCGGGACAATCAACCCCCCCTGAAGCTTTCTTT.

As DNA, the CDR3 is TGCAGCGTTCCTTCGACAGGGGGAACCTATGGCTACACCTTC. Translating it yields CSVPSTGGTYGYTF. V usage is TRBV29-1 and J usage is TRBJ1-2; TRBD1 aligns across 9 bases. The V gene's germline CDR1 is SQVTM and CDR2 ANQGSEA. This CDR3 comprises 14 residues. V lost 5 bases and J lost 4; bases outside the gene matches: 8.

CDR3 region: CASSLEGARQPQHF. The CDR3 nucleotides are TGTGCCAGCAGCTTGGAGGGGGCAAGGCAGCCCCAGCATTTT. This sequence joins TRBV5-4 and TRBJ1-5; 7 bases match TRBD1. Looked up from germline, CDR1 is SGHNT and CDR2 is YYREEE (reference sequence). V dropped 0 bases and J dropped 7; count of bases not matched to a gene: 4. The CDR3 length is 14 residues.

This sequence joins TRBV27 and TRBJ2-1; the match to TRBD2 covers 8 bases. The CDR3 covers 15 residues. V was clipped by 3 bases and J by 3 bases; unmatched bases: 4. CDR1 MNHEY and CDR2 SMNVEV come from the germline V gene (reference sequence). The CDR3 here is CASSLRLAGYNEQFF. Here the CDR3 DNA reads TGTGCCAGCAGTTTGAGGCTAGCGGGCTACAATGAGCAGTTCTTC.

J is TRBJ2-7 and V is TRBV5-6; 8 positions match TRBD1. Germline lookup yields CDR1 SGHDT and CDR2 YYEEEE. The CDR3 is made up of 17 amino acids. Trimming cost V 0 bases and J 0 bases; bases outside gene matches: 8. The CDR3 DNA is TGTGCCAGCAGCTTGGGAGGACAGGGTCCCCTCTCCTACGAGCAGTACTTC. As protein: CASSLGGQGPLSYEQYF.

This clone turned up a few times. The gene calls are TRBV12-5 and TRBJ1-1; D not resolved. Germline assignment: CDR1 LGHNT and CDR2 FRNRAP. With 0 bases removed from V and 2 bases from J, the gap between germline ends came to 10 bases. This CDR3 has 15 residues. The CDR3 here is CASGLVGSINTEAFF. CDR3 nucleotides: TGTGCTAGTGGTTTGGTAGGCAGTATAAACACTGAAGCTTTCTTT.

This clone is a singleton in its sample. DNA for the CDR3: TGTGCCAGTAGTTTGGCGACAGAAGCTTTCTTT. Its translation is CASSLATEAFF. The chain combines TRBV19 with TRBJ1-1; D gene unclear. Trimming took off 5 bases at V and 8 bases at J, with 9 bases between the two ends. This CDR3 has 11 residues. CDR1 and CDR2 (germline): LNHDA, SQIVND (reference sequence). Looking up the rest from reference TRBV19 and TRBJ1-1 gives the full variable domain: DGGITQSPKYLFRKEGQNVTLSCEQNLNHDAMYWYRQDPGQGLRLIYYSQIVNDFQKGDIAEGYSVSREKKESFPLTVTSAQKNPTAFYLCASSLATEAFFGQGTRLTVV.

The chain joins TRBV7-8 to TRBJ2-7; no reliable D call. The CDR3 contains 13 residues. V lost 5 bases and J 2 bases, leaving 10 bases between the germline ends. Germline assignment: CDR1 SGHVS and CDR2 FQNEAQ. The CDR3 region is CASSVNRAYEQYF. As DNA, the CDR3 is TGTGCCAGCAGCGTTAACCGAGCCTACGAGCAGTACTTC.